A single T cell receptor beta chain is shown here with its context. The sample is drawn from a study of blood T cell repertoires in COVID-19. Trimming removed 5 bases at V and 4 bases at J, with 11 bases between. The CDR3 runs 13 residues. Germline V CDR1 and CDR2: PRHDT, FYEKMQ (reference sequence). Authors' processing steps: How many nucleated cells were present was estimated from reference gene primer amplification. TCRdb keeps only in-frame clones here, not all; method: immunoSEQ multiplex PCR. The V and J calls and clone size were taken over from that table, and D and trimming were inferred from the DNA. Counted here are around 300,000 clones, more than 75% occurring once; the ten biggest clones make up over 2.5%. Grouping used clinical history reported by participants in a survey and questionnaire.

This chain uses TRBV13 with TRBJ1-2; D is possibly TRBD1 (5 bases). The receptor was derived from a woman aged 18-29 years who had recovered from COVID-19. What was sequenced was PBMCs or T cells enriched from blood (not recorded which). The CDR3 bases are TGTGCCAGCAGCCGGGGGGAGACCTATGGCTACACCTTC. Amino acid sequence: CASSRGETYGYTF.